What follows describes a single T cell receptor beta chain. Its antigen remains unidentified. This entry is derived from a study of T cell responses to AZD1222 COVID-19 vaccine. Whole-study results and caveats: It should be noted that donors were predominantly white British and more often female, and clonal diversity was possibly underestimated.

Germline V lookup: CDR1 SEHNR, CDR2 FQNEAQ (reference sequence). The length of the CDR3 is 15 residues. Between the trimmed V and J ends, which lost 3 bases and 1 base, there was a span of 10 bases. Assay: immunoSEQ multiplex PCR; the TCRdb copy retains only in-frame clones and omits some. Of more than 150,000 clones in the sample, 75% to 90% are singletons; the top ten hold 5.5% to 8.5%. The clonotype comes from an adult who had recovered from COVID-19. The chain carries TRBV7-9 and TRBJ2-4, with D perhaps assigned TRBD1 or TRBD2 (6 bases each). This sample comprised peripheral blood, obtained after recovery from COVID-19. Written as DNA, the CDR3 is TGTGCCAGCAGCTTCCCGGGGGCCGCCAAAAACATTCAGTACTTC. It is translated as CASSFPGAAKNIQYF.